Only a few counts were recorded for the clone carrying this TCR beta chain. TCRdb itself ran the 5' RACE reads through MiXCR, one entry per CDR3 protein. The repertoire holds over 200,000 distinct CDR3 sequences, with over 5% as singletons. The sample originates from a study of identical twins. These data were also reused for a study on T cells expressing NK-cell markers. From that paper: Six donors carried dominant NKG2C+ clonotypes that made up about 1.0-7.0% of their CD8+ T cells.

The sample consisted of CD8+ T cells sorted from blood. The TCR was taken from a woman younger than 35 in good health.

The CDR3 protein is CASNPAPQEETQYF. CDR3 sequence (DNA): TGTGCCAGCAACCCTGCTCCTCAAGAAGAGACCCAGTACTTC. The gene calls are TRBV2 and TRBJ2-5; D call uncertain. Trimming took off 7 bases at V and 3 bases at J, with 15 bases between the two ends. This CDR3 has 14 amino acids. The germline V gene encodes CDR1 SNHLY and CDR2 FYNNEI.